The 19 T cell receptor beta chains given below trace back to one sample, sequenced in a study of blood T cell repertoires in COVID-19. Assay used: immunoSEQ multiplex PCR; TCRdb lists only in-frame clones, some missing. In the table there are 100,000 to 150,000 clones, roughly 91% of which are singletons. Sequencing was performed on peripheral blood. These receptors were collected from a man between 60 and 75 years old with COVID-19, enrolled during active disease.

V and J are TRBV6-5 and TRBJ1-6; D ambiguous. Germline CDR1 is MNHEY and CDR2 is SVGAGI. The CDR3 covers 13 residues. V was cut by 8 bases and J by 6 bases, with 11 bases left in between. The CDR3: CASRFTSNSPLHF. The CDR3 DNA reads as TGTGCCAGCCGGTTCACTTCTAATTCACCCCTCCACTTT.

The V gene is TRBV5-4, the J gene TRBJ2-5; 8 nucleotides line up with TRBD1. CDR3 size: 14 residues. Germline lookup yields CDR1 SGHNT and CDR2 YYREEE (reference sequence). J lost 7 bases, V lost 4 bases, and 9 bases had no gene match. The CDR3 nucleotides read TGTGCCAGCAGCACACAGGGGGAAGAGGGGACCCAGTACTTC. This sequence encodes CASSTQGEEGTQYF.

In this sample, this clone turned up a few times. The chain combines TRBV19 with TRBJ1-5; 9 bases align to TRBD1. V shed 4 bases, J shed 1 base, and the junction held 5 bases outside the gene matches. Germline CDR1 is LNHDA and CDR2 is SQIVND (reference sequence). The CDR3 totals 16 residues. The CDR3 loop reads CASSRRTGVSNQPQHF. CDR3 DNA: TGTGCCAGTAGTAGGAGGACAGGGGTGAGCAATCAGCCCCAGCATTTT.

The chain is built from TRBV29-1 and TRBJ1-1, with D hard to call. Germline assignment: CDR1 SQVTM and CDR2 ANQGSEA. There are 10 residues in the CDR3. Trimming left V 5 bases short and J 7 bases short, with 8 bases between. CDR3 coding DNA: TGCAGCGTTTACGAGTATGAAGCTTTCTTT. As protein: CSVYEYEAFF.

This clone was seen only once. The rearrangement joins TRBV27 to TRBJ2-3; D not resolved. Germline CDR1 is MNHEY and CDR2 is SMNVEV (reference sequence). V shed 0 bases and J shed 2 bases, with 9 bases lying between them. This CDR3 spans 15 amino acids. This chain's CDR3 is CASSLSESNTDTQYF. The CDR3 nucleotides read TGTGCCAGCAGTTTATCGGAGAGCAACACAGATACGCAGTATTTT.

This chain uses TRBV6-5 with TRBJ2-3; 8 bases are shared with TRBD2. CDR3 size: 16 residues. Germline-derived CDR1 and CDR2 are MNHEY and SVGAGI. J gave up 6 bases and V 4 bases, and 12 bases lay outside the gene matches. CDR3 protein: CASSSRSGSGADTQYF. The CDR3 DNA sequence: TGTGCCAGCAGTTCACGGAGTGGTAGCGGGGCCGATACGCAGTATTTT.

The V gene is TRBV30, the J gene TRBJ1-2; TRBD1 might be the D (5 bases). Germline V gene lookup returns CDR1 GTSNPN and CDR2 SVGIG (reference sequence). This CDR3 has 12 amino acids. Trimming cost V 1 base and J 2 bases, with 5 bases left between them. The CDR3 coding sequence is TGTGCCTGGAGTGCAGGGAACTATGGCTACACCTTC. It is translated as CAWSAGNYGYTF.

The rearrangement joins TRBV6-5 to TRBJ1-5; 8 bases fit TRBD1. Germline V gives CDR1 MNHEY, CDR2 SVGAGI. The CDR3 sequence is 14 residues long. With V trimmed by 10 bases and J by 0 bases, 5 bases remained unmatched. This CDR3 is CATRGRISNQPQHF. The CDR3 nucleotides read TGTGCCACCAGGGGGCGGATTAGCAATCAGCCCCAGCATTTT.

This chain connects TRBV6-1 to TRBJ1-5; 7 bases are a match to TRBD1. Unmatched junction bases numbered 2, after V lost 3 bases and J lost 6 bases. Germline CDR1 reads MNHNS; CDR2 reads SASEGT. This CDR3 is 13 amino acids long. In DNA form, the CDR3 reads TGTGCCAGCAGTGAGGCAGGGGGTCAGCCCCAGCATTTT. Translation: CASSEAGGQPQHF.

This clone appeared once. V and J are TRBV18 and TRBJ1-5; TRBD1 matches 10 bases. CDR1 is KGHSH, CDR2 LQKENI, per germline. The CDR3 spans 17 residues. The junction had 6 bases not matched to a gene; V was cut back by 2 bases and J by 2 bases. The CDR3 region has the DNA TGTGCCAGCTCACCAAGGACAGGGGGTAATCGCAATCAGCCCCAGCATTTT. This sequence encodes CASSPRTGGNRNQPQHF.

The chain carries TRBV7-2 and TRBJ1-1, with D possibly matching TRBD1 (6 bases). The CDR3 runs 15 residues. V gave up 2 bases and J gave up 1 base, with 11 bases separating them. In germline, CDR1 is SGHTA, CDR2 FQGNSA. The CDR3 loop reads CASSLMGGQNTEAFF. The CDR3 bases are TGTGCCAGCAGCTTAATGGGGGGGCAGAACACTGAAGCTTTCTTT.

The chain couples TRBV10-3 to TRBJ1-6; unclear D gene. Germline-derived CDR1 and CDR2 are ENHRY and SYGVKD. This CDR3 comprises 13 residues. V gave up 9 bases and J gave up 5 bases, with 11 bases separating them. CDR3 in DNA: TGTGCCATAGCGGGCCTGGATAATTCACCCCTCCACTTT. Translating it yields CAIAGLDNSPLHF.

The chain joins TRBV27 to TRBJ1-3; D is unclear. The CDR3 is made up of 18 amino acids. The V and J ends lost 3 bases and 0 bases respectively, with 18 bases between them. The germline gives CDR1 MNHEY, CDR2 SMNVEV (reference sequence). The CDR3: CASSFTFRGAHSGNTIYF. The CDR3, as DNA: TGTGCCAGCAGTTTCACATTTCGAGGAGCTCACTCTGGAAACACCATATATTTT.

The gene calls are TRBV28 and TRBJ2-7, with D unclear. Trimming removed 6 bases at V and 4 bases at J, with 10 bases between. CDR1 MDHEN and CDR2 SYDVKM come from the germline V gene. This CDR3 has 12 amino acids. This CDR3 is CASSAPRYEQYF. In DNA form, the CDR3 reads TGTGCCAGCAGCGCCCCTAGGTACGAGCAGTACTTC. Using reference TRBV28 and TRBJ2-7 for the parts outside the CDR3, the full variable domain is DVKVTQSSRYLVKRTGEKVFLECVQDMDHENMFWYRQDPGLGLRLIYFSYDVKMKEKGDIPEGYSVSREKKERFSLILESASTNQTSMYLCASSAPRYEQYFGPGTRLTVT.

In DNA, the CDR3 is TGTGCCAGCAGCTTAAGGTTGGCAGGGAACGAGCAGTACTTC. Translation: CASSLRLAGNEQYF. This chain joins TRBV7-2 and TRBJ2-7; tentatively, D is TRBD1 (5 bases). Germline V gene data show CDR1 as SGHTA and CDR2 as FQGNSA. The CDR3 is 14 residues long. V gave up 2 bases and J gave up 5 bases, with 13 bases separating them.

The chain couples TRBV19 to TRBJ1-1; D gene uncertain. The CDR3 runs 13 residues. Trimming removed 0 bases at V and 7 bases at J, with 9 bases between. Germline loops: CDR1 LNHDA, CDR2 SQIVND (reference sequence). This chain's CDR3 is CASSIDPRGEAFF. CDR3 in DNA: TGTGCCAGTAGTATAGATCCCCGCGGTGAAGCTTTCTTT.

The gene calls are TRBV7-9 and TRBJ2-7, with D maybe TRBD1 (5 bases). The CDR3 consists of 14 residues. V was cut by 0 bases and J by 3 bases, with 9 bases left in between. Per germline, CDR1 SEHNR and CDR2 FQNEAQ (reference sequence). The CDR3 DNA sequence: TGTGCCAGCAGCTTAGCGGTGCAGGGCTACGAGCAGTACTTC. As protein: CASSLAVQGYEQYF. Filled out from reference TRBV7-9 and TRBJ2-7, the complete variable domain reads DTGVSQNPRHKITKRGQNVTFRCDPISEHNRLYWYRQTLGQGPEFLTYFQNEAQLEKSRLLSDRFSAERPKGSFSTLEIQRTEQGDSAMYLCASSLAVQGYEQYFGPGTRLTVT.

This rearrangement joins TRBV2 to TRBJ1-5; tentatively, D is TRBD1 (5 bases). This CDR3 contains 13 residues. V lost 10 bases to trimming and J lost 2 bases, with 12 bases between them. The germline V gene encodes CDR1 SNHLY and CDR2 FYNNEI. The CDR3 bases are TGTGCCACTACGGGGGGAGGCAATCAGCCCCAGCATTTT. It is translated as CATTGGGNQPQHF.

The chain carries TRBV7-8 and TRBJ2-1, with TRBD1 matching over 8 bases. CDR1 and CDR2 (germline): SGHVS, FQNEAQ. The junction had 7 bases not matched to a gene; V was cut back by 5 bases and J by 4 bases. The CDR3 totals 15 residues. Here the CDR3 reads CASSPRDRSYNEQFF. The CDR3 DNA is TGTGCCAGCAGCCCCCGGGACAGGTCTTACAATGAGCAGTTCTTC.